These 7 T cell receptor beta chains were sequenced from one sample in a study of blood T cells in healthy people across ages. A second about 6 to 11 cycle PCR used barcoded and J-beta primers. In TCRdb, the 5' RACE reads were re-called with MiXCR into one record per CDR3 protein. The sample holds around 780,000 distinct CDR3 sequences, 56% seen once. Sequenced material: blood. The receptors stem from a man aged 40-49 years in good health.

The chain uses TRBV6-6 and TRBJ2-3, with D hard to call. CDR1 MNHNY and CDR2 SVGAGI come from the germline V gene (reference sequence). The CDR3 has 12 amino acids. V lost 0 bases, J lost 5 bases, and 3 bases lay in between. In DNA form, the CDR3 reads TGTGCCAGCAGTTACTCTTTAGATACGCAGTATTTT. Translating gives CASSYSLDTQYF.

This chain joins TRBV2 and TRBJ1-2; a weak D match, TRBD1 (6 bases). The germline V gene encodes CDR1 SNHLY and CDR2 FYNNEI. CDR3 length: 13 residues. Deletions cut 7 bases from V and 4 bases from J, with 13 bases between. The CDR3 nucleotides read TGTGCCAGCAAGGGGGGAGAAGCCTATGGCTACACCTTC. Its protein product is CASKGGEAYGYTF.

Written as DNA, the CDR3 is TGTGCCAGCAGCCTGGGACAAGACAACAGAGATACGCAGTATTTT. The encoded protein is CASSLGQDNRDTQYF. The V gene is TRBV4-2, the J gene TRBJ2-3, with D possibly matching TRBD1 (6 bases). Trimming removed 4 bases from V and 5 bases from J, with 16 bases in between. Germline values: CDR1 LGHNA, CDR2 YNFKEQ. The CDR3 loop spans 15 amino acids.

The chain is built from TRBV6-4 and TRBJ2-2; tentatively, D is TRBD1 (5 bases). This CDR3 contains 16 residues. V was shortened by 5 bases and J by 4 bases, with 17 bases between the two germline ends. CDR1 and CDR2 from the germline V gene are MRHNA and SNTAGT. The CDR3 here is CASSPSMAGITGELFF. The CDR3 DNA is TGTGCCAGCAGTCCCTCCATGGCAGGGATCACCGGGGAGCTGTTTTTT.

DNA of the CDR3: TGCAGCGTTGATTCCGGGACTAGCGGGACCTACGAGCAGTACTTC. Its protein product is CSVDSGTSGTYEQYF. The chain recombines TRBV29-1 with TRBJ2-7; 13 nucleotides match TRBD2. Germline lookup yields CDR1 SQVTM and CDR2 ANQGSEA. J lost 2 bases, V lost 3 bases, and 4 bases had no gene match. The CDR3 spans 15 residues.

V and J are TRBV5-6 and TRBJ2-1; D unclear. Germline CDR1 SGHDT, CDR2 YYEEEE. V dropped 2 bases and J dropped 7 bases, with 7 bases sitting between them. The CDR3 is 12 residues long. CDR3 coding DNA: TGTGCCAGCAGCTTCGATCGTAATGAGCAGTTCTTC. Translated: CASSFDRNEQFF.

The J gene is TRBJ2-3, the V gene TRBV28, with a tentative D call TRBD2 (5 bases). CDR1 and CDR2 from the germline V gene are MDHEN and SYDVKM. This CDR3 is 14 amino acids long. Trimming stripped 6 bases from V and 2 bases from J, with 12 bases between. CDR3 region: CASRPPGNTDTQYF. The CDR3 nucleotides read TGTGCCAGCAGACCCCCCGGGAACACAGATACGCAGTATTTT.